A selection of T cell receptor beta chains follows, all from one sample in a study of beta chain features in type 1 diabetes. Assay: immunoSEQ multiplex PCR; the TCRdb copy retains only in-frame clones and omits some. The sample has 150,000 to 200,000 clones, over 55% seen once. Sequenced: naive CD4+ T cells from blood. These receptors all stem from a man aged 25-45 years with type 1 diabetes. CDR3s leave out the opening cysteine and the closing phenylalanine or tryptophan. Fields, in order: CDR3 length, V gene, J gene, CDR3 protein.

10	TRBV28	TRBJ2-3	ASTLRGGTQY
12	TRBV9	TRBJ1-5	ASSVARATGPQH
11	TRBV9	TRBJ1-1	ASSATEHTEAF
10	TRBV10-2	TRBJ2-5	ASSEQGETQY
15	TRBV30	TRBJ2-1	AWRVSLAFPSYNEQF
13	TRBV5-1	TRBJ2-3	ASSIGQGLTDTQY
11	TRBV29-1	TRBJ1-2	SVEAGQDAGYT
12	TRBV30	TRBJ1-1	AWSPIQTNTEAF
11	TRBV4-1	TRBJ1-2	ASSQEGGYGYT
15	TRBV14	TRBJ2-4	ASSQDSSRLAKNIQY
13	TRBV7-9	TRBJ2-2	ASSPGLPNTGELF
11	TRBV9	TRBJ1-2	ASSVGRPYGYT
10	TRBV29-1	TRBJ1-1	SAMGVDTEAF
15	TRBV2	TRBJ2-2	ASSDPRDRLYTGELF
13	TRBV7-9	TRBJ2-7	ASSLAGTGGVEQY
11	TRBV10-3	TRBJ2-7	AISVEAGHEQY
11	TRBV30	TRBJ1-4	AGTTGPNEKLF
8	TRBV27	TRBJ1-5	ATGRQPQH
12	TRBV29-1	TRBJ2-1	SVASAGALNEQF
13	TRBV7-9	TRBJ2-5	ASSRGQGALWTQY
12	TRBV21-1	TRBJ2-7	ASRSSGGAGEQY
12	TRBV29-1	TRBJ1-1	SETDGQRNTEAF
11	TRBV30	TRBJ1-2	AWNQETFYGYT
12	TRBV7-9	TRBJ1-5	ASSYGTAHQPQH
12	TRBV28	TRBJ2-2	ASSLRQPTGELF
10	TRBV30	TRBJ2-1	ACTRSYNEQF
14	TRBV6-6	TRBJ2-3	ASSYLWDGSTDTQY
13	TRBV30	TRBJ2-1	AWSVDRASYNEQF
12	TRBV23-1	TRBJ1-1	ASTPGTPNTEAF
13	TRBV30	TRBJ2-1	AWSVLGYSYNEQF
14	TRBV13	TRBJ2-5	ASSPGLAGGQETQY
10	TRBV7-9	TRBJ2-1	ASSFVAAEQF
13	TRBV4-2	TRBJ1-1	ASSQDIHQNTEAF
12	TRBV29-1	TRBJ2-3	SAKAGTGTDTQY
9	TRBV28	TRBJ1-4	ASSFDEKLF
17	TRBV9	TRBJ2-1	ASSEPQLAGMKSYNEQF
15	TRBV13	TRBJ2-3	ASSLVVGGPSTDTQY
10	TRBV30	TRBJ2-7	AWSSTGIEQY
11	TRBV30	TRBJ1-2	AWSVWGNYGYT
12	TRBV11-2	TRBJ2-7	ASSLADRPYEQY
12	TRBV6-5	TRBJ1-2	ASSMGQVEYGYT